These 29 T cell receptor beta chains were sequenced from one sample in a study of identical twins (dated by TCRdb to the mid-2010s). The library was generated by 5' RACE. Instrument used: Illumina HiSeq 2000. TCRdb passed the public sequencing reads through fastp at Q25 and MiXCR, retaining productive beta sequences. Identical CDR3 protein sequences are pooled into one entry, listed with their most common genes and DNA. In all, the sample holds over 550,000 distinct CDR3 sequences, and just over 7% of those were seen once. The ten largest account for about 1.5% of the sample. This same sample was also part of a study on yellow fever vaccine responses in identical twins.

Sequences were obtained from PBMCs. The receptors shown here come from a woman under 30 in good health.

This clonotype occurred many times. CDR3 sequence reads: CAISSGANVLTF. CDR3 nucleotide sequence: TGTGCCATCAGTTCCGGGGCCAACGTCCTGACTTTC. This chain connects TRBV10-3 to TRBJ2-6; no reliable D call. In germline, CDR1 is ENHRY, CDR2 SYGVKD. The CDR3 is made up of 12 amino acids. V was pared by 5 bases and J by 4 bases, with 3 bases between.

In its sample, this clonotype was seen many times. This rearrangement joins TRBV28 to TRBJ2-1, with D maybe TRBD2 (6 bases). The CDR3 sequence is 17 residues long. The germline V gene has CDR1 MDHEN and CDR2 SYDVKM. Trimming stripped 2 bases from V and 0 bases from J, with 14 bases between. The chain's CDR3 is CASSLTSWGRSYNEQFF. The DNA of the CDR3 is TGTGCCAGCAGTTTAACTAGCTGGGGCCGCTCCTACAATGAGCAGTTCTTC.

The gene calls are TRBV5-1 and TRBJ2-1, with D tentatively TRBD1 (6 bases). This CDR3 is built from 13 residues. Germline V CDR1 and CDR2: SGHRS, YFSETQ. V gave up 7 bases and J gave up 8 bases, with 16 bases separating them. The CDR3 nucleotides read TGCGCCAGCCCCCCGGACAGTCGGGATGAGCAGTTCTTC. Its translation is CASPPDSRDEQFF.

The table lists this clonotype with many counts. This chain connects TRBV3-1 to TRBJ1-1; unclear D gene. CDR3 length: 14 amino acids. CDR1 is LGHDT and CDR2 is YNNKEL in the germline V gene (reference sequence). The ends were cut back, 1 base at V and 1 base at J, with 7 bases in the middle. This chain's CDR3 is CASSQGRKNTEAFF. The CDR3 DNA follows: TGTGCCAGCAGCCAAGGACGCAAGAACACTGAAGCTTTCTTT.

In this sample, this clonotype turned up many times. This chain uses TRBV5-5 with TRBJ1-5; D gene uncertain. CDR3 length: 14 residues. The V gene lost 0 bases and the J gene lost 3 bases, with 7 bases spanning the gap. Germline V gene data show CDR1 as SGHKS and CDR2 as YYEKEE (reference sequence). The CDR3 DNA follows: TGTGCCAGCAGCTTGGGGCAGATCAATCAGCCCCAGCATTTT. Its translation is CASSLGQINQPQHF.

This clonotype was seen more than once but under ten times. The chain is built from TRBV2 and TRBJ1-2; 7 positions agree with TRBD1. Germline lookup yields CDR1 SNHLY and CDR2 FYNNEI. The V gene end was trimmed by 1 base and the J gene end by 4 bases; junction bases not matched to a gene: 6. This CDR3 region has 15 residues. For the CDR3, the DNA is TGTGCCAGCAGTGAAGAAGAGGGGGCTCGCTATGGCTACACCTTC. It encodes CASSEEEGARYGYTF.

This clonotype was seen at least ten times. V is TRBV12-3 or TRBV12-4 and J is TRBJ2-3, with 11 bases that match TRBD1. The trim removed 5 bases at V and 5 bases at J, leaving 9 bases unmatched. The CDR3 loop spans 16 amino acids. The CDR3 sequence: CASSTRTGGAGDTQYF. CDR3 DNA sequence: TGTGCCAGCAGTACACGGACAGGGGGCGCAGGAGATACGCAGTATTTT.

J is TRBJ2-3 and V is TRBV5-1; 15 bases match TRBD2. The CDR3 extends over 18 amino acids. From germline, CDR1 is SGHRS and CDR2 YFSETQ. Trimming took 4 bases from V and 0 from J; bases not matched to a gene: 6. The CDR3 DNA reads TGCGCCAGCAGCCAAGGGACTAGCGGGAGGTACAGCACAGATACGCAGTATTTT. Translating it yields CASSQGTSGRYSTDTQYF.

This chain uses TRBV20-1 with TRBJ2-5, with D perhaps being TRBD1 or TRBD2 (6 bases each). Trimming left V 5 bases short and J 5 bases short, with 15 bases between. The CDR3 contains 13 residues. Germline-derived CDR1 and CDR2 are DFQATT and SNEGSKA (reference sequence). Here the CDR3 DNA reads TGCAGTGCTGCACAGGGTGGAGGGGAGACCCAGTACTTC. Translation gives CSAAQGGGETQYF.

This clonotype has just a few counts. The V call is TRBV20-1, the J call TRBJ2-3; D perhaps matches TRBD1 (5 bases). There are 14 residues in the CDR3. The V end was cut by 5 bases, the J end by 5 bases, with 17 bases between. From germline, CDR1 is DFQATT and CDR2 SNEGSKA (reference sequence). CDR3 DNA: TGCAGTGCTCTCCAGCCAGGGTTCCAAGATACGCAGTATTTT. It is translated as CSALQPGFQDTQYF.

The rearrangement joins TRBV20-1 to TRBJ2-7; TRBD2 aligns across 11 bases. The germline V gene encodes CDR1 DFQATT and CDR2 SNEGSKA (reference sequence). The CDR3 extends over 16 amino acids. V lost 0 bases and J lost 0; bases outside the gene matches: 4. The CDR3, as DNA: TGCAGTGCTAGAGATAGGACTAGCGGGCTCTCCTACGAGCAGTACTTC. Translating it yields CSARDRTSGLSYEQYF.

The J gene is TRBJ2-1, the V gene TRBV12-3 or TRBV12-4; D is uncertain. The V gene lost 3 bases and the J gene lost 6 bases, with 12 bases spanning the gap. This CDR3 region has 14 residues. CDR3 nucleotide sequence: TGTGCCAGCAGTTTTGAGGTTCGAGGCAATGAGCAGTTCTTC. The encoded protein is CASSFEVRGNEQFF.

This clonotype was found many times. The rearrangement joins TRBV29-1 to TRBJ2-1; 9 bases match TRBD2. V shed 5 bases and J 5 bases; nucleotides not matched to a gene: 7. The germline gives CDR1 SQVTM, CDR2 ANQGSEA. The CDR3 has 14 amino acids. This chain's CDR3 is CSVRIAGAHNEQFF. CDR3 DNA sequence: TGCAGCGTTAGAATAGCGGGGGCCCACAATGAGCAGTTCTTC.

This sequence joins TRBV20-1 and TRBJ2-1; 11 nucleotides agree with TRBD2. This CDR3 region has 18 residues. V shed 1 base, J shed 3 bases, and the junction held 11 bases outside the gene matches. Germline CDR1 DFQATT, CDR2 SNEGSKA (reference sequence). CDR3 in amino acids: CSARASGASGRLYNEQFF. The CDR3 region has the DNA TGCAGTGCTAGAGCAAGTGGGGCTAGCGGGAGGCTCTACAATGAGCAGTTCTTC.

The sample holds a few counts of this clonotype. The rearrangement uses TRBV6-5 and TRBJ2-7; TRBD1 matches 9 bases. The V gene end was trimmed by 10 bases and the J gene end by 4 bases; junction bases not matched to a gene: 8. The germline V gene encodes CDR1 MNHEY and CDR2 SVGAGI. The CDR3 extends over 13 amino acids. The CDR3 spells CATSGQGRYEQYF. DNA of the CDR3: TGTGCCACCTCGGGACAGGGTCGATACGAGCAGTACTTC.

In its sample, this clonotype was seen a few times. This rearrangement joins TRBV29-1 to TRBJ2-3; D is uncertain. There are 11 residues in the CDR3. Germline V gene data show CDR1 as SQVTM and CDR2 as ANQGSEA. Trimming removed 4 bases from V and 6 bases from J, with 8 bases in between. Written as DNA, the CDR3 is TGCAGCGTTGGGGCCCCGGATACGCAGTATTTT. This translates into CSVGAPDTQYF.

This clonotype was recorded many times. This chain connects TRBV29-1 to TRBJ1-2; 7 bases align to TRBD1. Germline loops: CDR1 SQVTM, CDR2 ANQGSEA. The CDR3 covers 13 residues. V shed 4 bases and J 5 bases; nucleotides not matched to a gene: 7. Written as DNA, the CDR3 is TGCAGCGTTGGTGAGGGCAGGGGGTATGGCTACACCTTC. Amino acid sequence: CSVGEGRGYGYTF.

This clonotype came up a few times. The chain employs TRBV7-2 and TRBJ2-2; 8 nucleotides agree with TRBD1. V shed 7 bases and J 0 bases; nucleotides not matched to a gene: 7. The CDR3 extends over 16 amino acids. From germline, CDR1 is SGHTA and CDR2 FQGNSA. The CDR3, as DNA: TGTGCCAGCACCTACAGGGGGACCTCGAACACCGGGGAGCTGTTTTTT. Amino acids: CASTYRGTSNTGELFF.

The count of this clonotype is one. J is TRBJ2-1 and V is TRBV28; the match to TRBD2 covers 7 bases. Matching the DNA end better, TRBJ2-7 makes the J call doubtful. The length of the CDR3 is 16 residues. Germline CDR1 MDHEN, CDR2 SYDVKM. CDR3: CASSLERLAGYNEQYF. The CDR3 DNA sequence: TGTGCCAGCAGTTTAGAGAGGTTAGCGGGCTACAATGAGCAGTACTTC.

The table lists this clonotype with many counts. Here the CDR3 DNA reads TGTGCCAGCAGTCTCCGACAGGGAGGCACAGATACGCAGTATTTT. Residues: CASSLRQGGTDTQYF. The rearrangement joins TRBV12-3 or TRBV12-4 to TRBJ2-3; 7 positions match TRBD1. The CDR3 extends over 15 amino acids. Unmatched junction bases numbered 6, after V lost 5 bases and J lost 1 base.

This clonotype was seen a few times. The chain employs TRBV28 and TRBJ2-2, with D unclear. The CDR3 runs to 13 residues. CDR1 is MDHEN and CDR2 is SYDVKM in the germline V gene. V lost 3 bases and J 3 bases, leaving 5 bases between the germline ends. Written as DNA, the CDR3 is TGTGCCAGCAGTTTTTGGGACACCGGGGAGCTGTTTTTT. Protein product: CASSFWDTGELFF.

This chain connects TRBV5-5 to TRBJ2-3; D not resolved. Germline CDR1 reads SGHKS; CDR2 reads YYEKEE (reference sequence). The CDR3 totals 13 residues. Between the trimmed V and J ends, which lost 1 base and 3 bases, there was a span of 6 bases. CDR3 in DNA: TGTGCCAGCAGCTTGTATGTTACAGATACGCAGTATTTT. Protein product: CASSLYVTDTQYF.

The table lists this clonotype with many counts. The genes are TRBV7-8 and TRBJ2-3, with TRBD2 identical over 10 bases. The ends lost 2 bases at V and 6 bases at J; junction bases unmatched: 2. Germline V gene data show CDR1 as SGHVS and CDR2 as FQNEAQ. This CDR3 is built from 14 residues. CDR3 in DNA: TGTGCCAGCAGCTTACTAGCGGGGGCGGATACGCAGTATTTT. This sequence encodes CASSLLAGADTQYF.

The chain uses TRBV7-2 and TRBJ2-7; possibly TRBD1 or TRBD2 for D (5 bases each). Germline V lookup: CDR1 SGHTA, CDR2 FQGNSA. Trimming pared 3 bases from V and 2 bases from J, leaving 11 bases between. This CDR3 spans 14 amino acids. The CDR3 loop reads CASSFGGSTYEQYF. The CDR3 nucleotides read TGTGCCAGCAGCTTTGGGGGTTCGACCTACGAGCAGTACTTC.

The chain combines TRBV24-1 with TRBJ1-2, with D hard to call. The V gene lost 4 bases and the J gene lost 8 bases, with 13 bases spanning the gap. CDR1 and CDR2 from the germline V gene are KGHDR and SFDVKD. This CDR3 region has 13 residues. The CDR3 loop reads CATSDEIGNGYTF. DNA of the CDR3: TGTGCCACCAGTGACGAGATAGGGAACGGCTACACCTTC.

This clonotype was counted a few times. This chain uses TRBV12-3 or TRBV12-4 with TRBJ2-5, with TRBD1 matching 7 bases. Losses at the gene ends were 3 bases for V and 7 bases for J; bases not matched to a gene: 17. This CDR3 is built from 17 residues. The CDR3 reads CASSFSGDRATWGTQYF. The CDR3 region has the DNA TGTGCCAGCAGTTTTAGTGGTGACAGGGCGACGTGGGGGACCCAGTACTTC.

The sample holds a few counts of this clonotype. V and J are TRBV25-1 and TRBJ2-2, with TRBD1 as a possible D gene (6 bases). The V gene lost 3 bases and the J gene lost 0 bases, with 11 bases spanning the gap. In germline, CDR1 is MGHDK, CDR2 SYGVNS. CDR3 size: 16 residues. CDR3 DNA sequence: TGTGCCAGCAGTGACTCCCGGACAGCGAACACCGGGGAGCTGTTTTTT. Encoded protein: CASSDSRTANTGELFF.

This clonotype was observed at least ten times. This sequence joins TRBV7-7 and TRBJ2-3; D is possibly TRBD2 (6 bases). Germline loops: CDR1 SSHAT, CDR2 FNYEAQ (reference sequence). Trimming stripped 5 bases from V and 2 bases from J, with 14 bases between. This CDR3 region has 15 residues. Here the CDR3 reads CASSQRPGVTDTQYF. In DNA form, the CDR3 reads TGTGCCAGCAGCCAAAGACCGGGAGTCACAGATACGCAGTATTTT.

This clonotype was counted only a few times. The chain links TRBV5-1 to TRBJ2-7, with 8 positions matching TRBD1. The junction had 8 bases not matched to a gene; V was cut back by 2 bases and J by 7 bases. Germline V gives CDR1 SGHRS, CDR2 YFSETQ. The CDR3 runs to 14 residues. CDR3 sequence reads: CASSFGTGKLEQYF. The CDR3 DNA is TGCGCCAGCAGCTTTGGGACAGGAAAATTAGAGCAGTACTTC. Variable domain in full (rest from reference TRBV5-1 and TRBJ2-7): KAGVTQTPRYLIKTRGQQVTLSCSPISGHRSVSWYQQTPGQGLQFLFEYFSETQRNKGNFPGRFSGRQFSNSRSEMNVSTLELGDSALYLCASSFGTGKLEQYFGPGTRLTVT.